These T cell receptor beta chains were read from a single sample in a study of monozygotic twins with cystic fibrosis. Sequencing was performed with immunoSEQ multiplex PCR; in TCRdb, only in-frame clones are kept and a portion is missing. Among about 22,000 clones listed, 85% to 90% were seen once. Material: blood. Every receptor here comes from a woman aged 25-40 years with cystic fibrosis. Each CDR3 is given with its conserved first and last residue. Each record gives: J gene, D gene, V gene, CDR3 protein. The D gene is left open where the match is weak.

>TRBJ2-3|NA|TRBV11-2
CASRGGTDTQYF
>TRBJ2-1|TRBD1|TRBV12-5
CASGPHRGRYNEQFF
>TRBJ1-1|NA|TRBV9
CASSALTMNTEAFF
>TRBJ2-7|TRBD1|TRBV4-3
CASSVRDRGPYEQYF
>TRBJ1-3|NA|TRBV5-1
CASSEGITGNTIYF
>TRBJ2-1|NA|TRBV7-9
CASSLNFRDEQFF
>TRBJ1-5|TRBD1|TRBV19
CASSIPPGGDQPQHF
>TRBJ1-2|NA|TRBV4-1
CASSPAGDYGYTF
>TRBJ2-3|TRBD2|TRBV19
CASSTSGADTQYF
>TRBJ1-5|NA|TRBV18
CASSLAGASNQPQHF
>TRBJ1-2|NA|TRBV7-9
CASSLQGPYGYTF
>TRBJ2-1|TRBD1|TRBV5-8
CASSSTGGYNEQFF
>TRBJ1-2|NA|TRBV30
CAETRNYGYTF
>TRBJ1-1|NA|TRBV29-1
CSVRQGDTEAFF
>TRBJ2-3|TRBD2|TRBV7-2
CASSLDPRLAGDTDTQYF
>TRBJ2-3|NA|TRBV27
CASSLYAGGQDTQYF
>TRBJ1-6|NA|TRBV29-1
CSVVFPGANSPLHF
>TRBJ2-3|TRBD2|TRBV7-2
CASSLAPLAGGPDTQYF
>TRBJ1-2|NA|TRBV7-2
CASSLGPTNPGSDGYTF
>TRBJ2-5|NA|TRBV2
CASSGSWPSRETQYF
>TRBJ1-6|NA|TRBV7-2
CASSLWTDSPLHF
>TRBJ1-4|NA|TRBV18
CASSPRSREKLFF
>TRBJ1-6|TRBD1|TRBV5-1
CASSWGPGQGDSPLHF
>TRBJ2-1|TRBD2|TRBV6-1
CASSEASGGYDEQFF
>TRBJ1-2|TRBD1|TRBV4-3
CASSQPDREDVLGYTF
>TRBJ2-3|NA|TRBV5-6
CASSFIRTYTDTQYF